The next 32 T cell receptor beta chains were all read from a single sample in a study of T cells in Graves' hyperthyroidism and ophthalmopathy (dated by TCRdb to between 2018 and 2021). Libraries came from multiplex PCR. The data were produced on an Illumina HiSeq 2000. The TCR beta CDR3 regions were amplified from the RNA transcripts. The first round of RT-PCR for the TCR CDR3 was performed with the HTBI primer set and the Qiagen OneStep RT-PCR kit. TCRdb trimmed public reads at Q25 via fastp, called clones via MiXCR and kept in-frame beta chains. Duplicate CDR3 protein sequences are folded into a single record with the most common DNA and genes. Here the sample has about 420,000 distinct CDR3 sequences; about a sixth occur a single time. The ten largest clones take up 11% to 15% of the sample. Sequencing was carried out using blood. Receptors originate from a young woman with Graves' hyperthyroidism.

This clonotype has at least ten counts. The V and J genes are TRBV5-1 and TRBJ2-3; 7 nucleotides line up with TRBD1. J lost 7 bases, V lost 2 bases, and 13 bases had no gene match. Germline V gene lookup returns CDR1 SGHRS and CDR2 YFSETQ. CDR3 size: 16 residues. Here the CDR3 DNA reads TGCGCCAGCAGCTTTGAACAGGGGTCGGGACCTCATACGCAGTATTTT. Its translation: CASSFEQGSGPHTQYF.

This clonotype was counted ten times or more. The chain couples TRBV11-2 to TRBJ2-1; possible D gene TRBD2, 6 bases. Trimming cost V 5 bases and J 6 bases, with 14 bases left between them. The CDR3 runs to 14 residues. In germline, CDR1 is SGHAT, CDR2 FQNNGV. CDR3 loop: CASSETSAVNEQFF. CDR3 DNA sequence: TGTGCCAGCAGCGAGACTAGTGCGGTCAATGAGCAGTTCTTC.

There are many counts of this clonotype. CDR3 nucleotide sequence: TGTGCCAGCAGCTTCTTTGAGGGTTCGAACACCGGGGAGCTGTTTTTT. Protein: CASSFFEGSNTGELFF. The chain employs TRBV11-2 and TRBJ2-2, with a tentative D call TRBD2 (5 bases). Germline V gives CDR1 SGHAT, CDR2 FQNNGV. Trimming removed 3 bases from V and 0 bases from J, with 11 bases in between. The CDR3 totals 16 residues.

This clonotype occurred many times. This sequence joins TRBV2 and TRBJ2-7; TRBD1 agrees at 7 bases. Germline V gene lookup returns CDR1 SNHLY and CDR2 FYNNEI. V gave up 8 bases and J gave up 3 bases; unmatched junction bases: 4. This CDR3 is 12 amino acids long. CDR3 in amino acids: CASSGQSYEQYF. CDR3 in DNA: TGTGCCAGCTCGGGACAGAGCTACGAGCAGTACTTC.

This clonotype was detected once. The chain recombines TRBV5-1 with TRBJ2-6; D unresolved. V was clipped by 4 bases and J by 4 bases, with 12 bases between them. This CDR3 region has 15 residues. CDR1 SGHRS and CDR2 YFSETQ come from the germline V gene. This CDR3 reads CASSPGLRGANVLTF. The CDR3, as DNA: TGCGCCAGCAGCCCCGGATTGCGAGGGGCCAACGTCCTGACTTTC.

This clonotype came up many times. This sequence joins TRBV13 and TRBJ1-1; D not resolved. V dropped 4 bases and J dropped 6 bases, with 12 bases sitting between them. The V gene's germline CDR1 is PRHDT and CDR2 FYEKMQ (reference sequence). The CDR3 is 13 residues long. CDR3 residues: CASSYNTNAEAFF. CDR3 in DNA: TGTGCCAGCAGCTATAATACCAACGCTGAAGCTTTCTTT. Drawing the rest from reference TRBV13 and TRBJ1-1, the complete variable domain is AAGVIQSPRHLIKEKRETATLKCYPIPRHDTVYWYQQGPGQDPQFLISFYEKMQSDKGSIPDRFSAQQFSDYHSELNMSSLELGDSALYFCASSYNTNAEAFFGQGTRLTVV.

This clonotype was recorded many times. J is TRBJ1-1 and V is TRBV6-2 or TRBV6-3; D remains unclear. Germline V gene lookup returns CDR1 MNHEY and CDR2 SVGEGT. Deletions cut 2 bases from V and 5 bases from J, with 6 bases between. The CDR3 is 12 amino acids. The CDR3 protein is CASSYEGTEAFF. The CDR3 DNA reads TGTGCCAGCAGTTACGAAGGGACTGAAGCTTTCTTT.

The chain recombines TRBV18 with TRBJ2-7, with D tentatively TRBD2 (5 bases). V lost 0 bases, J lost 5 bases, and 8 bases lay in between. Germline V gene lookup returns CDR1 KGHSH and CDR2 LQKENI. The CDR3 is 13 residues long. The CDR3 sequence: CASSPPSEDEQYF. CDR3 in DNA: TGTGCCAGCTCACCACCGTCGGAGGACGAGCAGTACTTC.

The chain carries TRBV3-1 and TRBJ1-1; D is undetermined. The germline gives CDR1 LGHDT, CDR2 YNNKEL (reference sequence). The CDR3 spans 15 residues. The germline V and J ends were trimmed by 1 base and 4 bases, with 13 bases remaining between them. This CDR3 is CASSQGFHQVTEAFF. The CDR3, as DNA: TGTGCCAGCAGCCAAGGGTTCCATCAGGTCACTGAAGCTTTCTTT. Full variable domain (missing parts from reference TRBV3-1 and TRBJ1-1): DTAVSQTPKYLVTQMGNDKSIKCEQNLGHDTMYWYKQDSKKFLKIMFSYNNKELIINETVPNRFSPKSPDKAHLNLHINSLELGDSAVYFCASSQGFHQVTEAFFGQGTRLTVV.

This chain links TRBV12-3 or TRBV12-4 with TRBJ1-2; the D gene is possibly TRBD1 (5 bases). Deletions cut 4 bases from V and 0 bases from J, with 9 bases between. The CDR3 has 14 amino acids. CDR3 region: CASSSSGTNYGYTF. The DNA for the CDR3 is TGTGCCAGCAGTTCGTCAGGGACTAACTATGGCTACACCTTC.

Ten or more counts support this clonotype. DNA of the CDR3: TGTGCCAGCAGTTTTGCTCGCCACCAAGAGACCCAGTACTTC. It yields the protein CASSFARHQETQYF. The chain joins TRBV27 to TRBJ2-5; D is unclear. Germline-derived CDR1 and CDR2 are MNHEY and SMNVEV (reference sequence). V lost 3 bases, J lost 0 bases, and 8 bases lay in between. This CDR3 is 14 amino acids long.

This clonotype was detected many times. DNA for the CDR3: TGTGCCAGCAGTCACGACCGACTATCCACAGATACGCAGTATTTT. Its translation is CASSHDRLSTDTQYF. V usage is TRBV12-3 or TRBV12-4 and J usage is TRBJ2-3; D might be TRBD2 (5 bases). V was pared by 5 bases and J by 2 bases, with 14 bases between. The CDR3 runs to 15 residues.

This clonotype has at least ten counts. V usage is TRBV14 and J usage is TRBJ2-5; D not certain. The V end was cut by 0 bases, the J end by 5 bases, with 13 bases between. Germline V gene sequence: CDR1 SGHDN, CDR2 FVKESK. The CDR3 has 15 amino acids. The CDR3 DNA reads TGTGCCAGCAGCCAAGATCTGGGGAATTCGGAGACCCAGTACTTC. Residues: CASSQDLGNSETQYF. The variable domain in full, with the rest retrieved from reference TRBV14 and TRBJ2-5, is EAGVTQFPSHSVIEKGQTVTLRCDPISGHDNLYWYRRVMGKEIKFLLHFVKESKQDESGMPNNRFLAERTGGTYSTLKVQPAELEDSGVYFCASSQDLGNSETQYFGPGTRLLVL.

This clonotype was seen only a few times. The chain is built from TRBV3-1 and TRBJ2-2; 7 positions match TRBD2. This CDR3 spans 17 amino acids. The germline V gene has CDR1 LGHDT and CDR2 YNNKEL (reference sequence). J lost 2 bases, V lost 0 bases, and 6 bases had no gene match. The CDR3 is CASSQEGGLRNTGELFF. For the CDR3, the DNA is TGTGCCAGCAGCCAAGAGGGGGGACTAAGAAACACCGGGGAGCTGTTTTTT.

This clonotype has just a few counts. The chain combines TRBV10-3 with TRBJ2-1, with D maybe TRBD2 (5 bases). Trimming pared 6 bases from V and 10 bases from J, leaving 10 bases between. Looked up from germline, CDR1 is ENHRY and CDR2 is SYGVKD. The CDR3 length is 11 residues. Here the CDR3 reads CAIRRGPEQFF. The CDR3 nucleotides are TGTGCCATCAGGAGAGGGCCCGAGCAGTTCTTC.

This rearrangement joins TRBV13 to TRBJ1-1; D ambiguous. This CDR3 has 14 residues. The V and J ends lost 3 bases and 3 bases respectively, with 11 bases between them. CDR1 is PRHDT and CDR2 is FYEKMQ in the germline V gene (reference sequence). The CDR3 DNA is TGTGCCAGCAGCTTTGGAGGATCGGACACTGAAGCTTTCTTT. Its translation is CASSFGGSDTEAFF.

This clonotype occurred a few times. The gene calls are TRBV6-5 and TRBJ2-7, with TRBD2 matching 8 bases. CDR3 length equals 15 residues. CDR1 is MNHEY, CDR2 SVGAGI, per germline. The V and J ends lost 0 bases and 3 bases, in that order; junction bases with no gene match: 4. DNA for the CDR3: TGTGCCAGCAGTTACTCGTCTAGCGGGCACTACGAGCAGTACTTC. Translating gives CASSYSSSGHYEQYF.

This clonotype was recorded many times. The chain is built from TRBV20-1 and TRBJ2-7, with 7 bases matching TRBD1. The V gene end was trimmed by 2 bases and the J gene end by 2 bases; junction bases not matched to a gene: 6. There are 14 residues in the CDR3. The V gene's germline CDR1 is DFQATT and CDR2 SNEGSKA (reference sequence). The CDR3 sequence is CSARPHRGTYEQYF. In DNA, the CDR3 is TGCAGTGCTAGACCCCACAGGGGCACCTACGAGCAGTACTTC.

This clonotype has at least ten counts. V usage is TRBV15 and J usage is TRBJ1-1; the D gene is possibly TRBD1 (5 bases). This CDR3 spans 16 amino acids. Germline CDR1 is LNHNV and CDR2 is YYDKDF (reference sequence). Trimming shortened V by 0 bases and J by 1 base, and 12 bases separated the two germline ends. The CDR3 reads CATSRDRGAGNTEAFF. The CDR3 coding sequence is TGTGCCACCAGCAGAGATCGAGGGGCTGGGAACACTGAAGCTTTCTTT.

This clonotype was counted ten times or more. The chain is built from TRBV12-3 or TRBV12-4 and TRBJ2-1, with TRBD2 matching 12 bases. After removal of 11 bases from V and 1 base from J, the junction contained 15 bases not matched to a gene. CDR3 length: 18 amino acids. Written as DNA, the CDR3 is TGTGCCGTATCGGGACTAGCGGGCGAGAAAGTATCCTACAATGAGCAGTTCTTC. Its translation is CAVSGLAGEKVSYNEQFF.

This clonotype was detected ten times or more. The chain has TRBV7-8 and TRBJ1-3; unclear D gene. Germline CDR1 is SGHVS and CDR2 is FQNEAQ. The CDR3 loop spans 14 amino acids. Deletions cut 4 bases from V and 3 bases from J, with 10 bases between. CDR3 sequence: CASSYGRIGNTIYF. Written as DNA, the CDR3 is TGTGCCAGCAGCTACGGACGGATTGGAAACACCATATATTTT. The entire variable domain, with the rest obtained from reference TRBV7-8 and TRBJ1-3, is as follows: GAGVSQSPRYKVAKRGQDVALRCDPISGHVSLFWYQQALGQGPEFLTYFQNEAQLDKSGLPSDRFFAERPEGSVSTLKIQRTQQEDSAVYLCASSYGRIGNTIYFGEGSWLTVV.

This clonotype was seen a few times. A clone one base away is much larger, so this may be a read error. The J gene is TRBJ2-7, the V gene TRBV11-2, with no clear D. The V gene lost 5 bases and the J gene lost 4 bases, with 18 bases spanning the gap. CDR1 and CDR2 from the germline V gene are SGHAT and FQNNGV. CDR3 length equals 15 residues. CDR3 sequence reads: CASSKARVGGYEQYF. Written as DNA, the CDR3 is TGTGCCAGCAGCAAGGCGAGAGTAGGCGGTTACGAGCAGTACTTC.

The chain is built from TRBV7-6 and TRBJ2-5, with unresolved D. The CDR3 runs 11 residues. Trimming stripped 11 bases from V and 5 bases from J, with 12 bases between. CDR1 and CDR2 (germline): SGHVS, FNYEAQ. The CDR3 nucleotides read TGTGCCGCCTCAAAAGGGGAGACCCAGTACTTC. Its protein is CAASKGETQYF.

Notes on this clonotype: This may be a read error: a much more frequent sequence differs by one nucleotide. The chain links TRBV15 to TRBJ1-2, with D unresolved. Germline CDR1 reads LNHNV; CDR2 reads YYDKDF (reference sequence). CDR3 length equals 14 residues. The CDR3 is CATSQQRANYGCTF. Written as DNA, the CDR3 is TGTGCCACCAGCCAACAGCGCGCTAACTATGGCTGCACCTTC.

This clonotype showed up just once. The chain has TRBV14 and TRBJ2-7, with D maybe TRBD1 (5 bases). Germline assignment: CDR1 SGHDN and CDR2 FVKESK. This CDR3 contains 12 residues. V lost 8 bases and J 6 bases, leaving 14 bases between the germline ends. The CDR3 DNA sequence: TGTGCCAGCGATCTCAGGGTCGGCGAGCAGTACTTC. It encodes CASDLRVGEQYF.

This clonotype was seen a handful of times. The chain recombines TRBV6-6 with TRBJ2-7; 7 nucleotides match TRBD2. The CDR3 runs 16 residues. Trimming removed 2 bases from V and 3 bases from J; junction bases left unmatched: 10. Germline lookup yields CDR1 MNHNY and CDR2 SVGAGI (reference sequence). The CDR3 protein is CASSYGSLAACYEQYF. CDR3 sequence (DNA): TGTGCCAGCAGTTACGGTTCGCTAGCGGCGTGCTACGAGCAGTACTTC.

The chain carries TRBV10-2 and TRBJ2-5; a possible D gene is TRBD1 (5 bases). The CDR3 runs 13 residues. Germline V gene sequence: CDR1 WSHSY, CDR2 SAAADI. V was trimmed by 1 base and J by 3 bases, leaving 6 bases between them. The CDR3, as DNA: TGCGCCAGCAGTGAGTTAGGGGAAGAGACCCAGTACTTC. This gives the protein CASSELGEETQYF.

This clonotype was observed a handful of times. This chain links TRBV4-2 with TRBJ1-2; 7 positions match TRBD1. Germline CDR1 reads LGHNA; CDR2 reads YNFKEQ. The CDR3 extends over 13 amino acids. The J segment lost 4 bases and the V segment lost 4 bases, leaving 3 bases of the junction unmatched. CDR3 bases: TGTGCCAGCAGCCCGGGACAGCTCTATGGCTACACCTTC. Its protein is CASSPGQLYGYTF.

This clonotype was seen ten or more times. The chain employs TRBV19 and TRBJ2-3; D remains ambiguous. The CDR3 contains 13 residues. V was cut by 10 bases and J by 1 base, with 12 bases left in between. CDR1 and CDR2 (germline): LNHDA, SQIVND (reference sequence). CDR3: CATRPSGTDTQYF. Written as DNA, the CDR3 is TGTGCCACGAGGCCCTCGGGCACAGATACGCAGTATTTT.

The chain recombines TRBV20-1 with TRBJ2-3; the D is unclear. Per the germline V gene, CDR1 is DFQATT and CDR2 is SNEGSKA (reference sequence). The V end lost 4 bases, the J end lost 5 bases, and 10 bases lay between the germline ends. The CDR3 totals 12 residues. The DNA for the CDR3 is TGCAGTGCTACCATAGCCCAAGATACGCAGTATTTT. Translating it yields CSATIAQDTQYF.

The table lists this clonotype with many counts. The V and J genes are TRBV12-3 or TRBV12-4 and TRBJ2-7; 8 positions match TRBD1. This CDR3 contains 13 residues. Unmatched junction bases numbered 10, after V lost 8 bases and J lost 7 bases. CDR3 residues: CASSGGSPTEQYF. The DNA for the CDR3 is TGTGCCAGCTCAGGGGGCTCTCCTACAGAGCAGTACTTC.

This clonotype was recorded at least ten times. This chain links TRBV2 with TRBJ2-5, with a weak D call TRBD1 (5 bases). CDR3 size: 13 residues. V gave up 5 bases and J gave up 7 bases, with 14 bases separating them. Germline loops: CDR1 SNHLY, CDR2 FYNNEI. The CDR3 coding sequence is TGTGCCAGCAGTTCCGACAGTGAGCGGACCCAGTACTTC. It specifies CASSSDSERTQYF. The full variable domain, with the rest looked up from reference TRBV2 and TRBJ2-5, is EPEVTQTPSHQVTQMGQEVILRCVPISNHLYFYWYRQILGQKVEFLVSFYNNEISEKSEIFDDQFSVERPDGSNFTLKIRSTKLEDSAMYFCASSSDSERTQYFGPGTRLLVL.